Below are 32 T cell receptor beta chains sequenced from a single sample in a study of T cells in Graves' hyperthyroidism and ophthalmopathy (dated by TCRdb to 2018 to 2020). The library was built by means of multiplex PCR. TCRdb names Illumina HiSeq 2000 as the instrument used. TCR beta CDR3 regions were amplified from RNA transcripts. The TCR CDR3 was subjected to a first round of RT-PCR using the HTBI primer set and the Qiagen OneStep RT-PCR kit. TCRdb reprocessed the public reads (quality trimming at Q25 with fastp, clone calling with MiXCR) and kept in-frame beta chains. Each CDR3 protein gets just one entry, which takes the most common genes and DNA from the rows behind it. This sample gives around 700,000 distinct CDR3 sequences in total; around 20% of them show up just once. Of the sample, about a sixth is held by the ten largest clones. Sequenced sample: blood. These receptors all stem from a woman aged 45 to 65 with Graves' hyperthyroidism that later progressed to Graves' ophthalmopathy.

There are a few counts of this clonotype. J is TRBJ2-3 and V is TRBV19; possibly TRBD1 for D (5 bases). This CDR3 is 16 amino acids long. Germline V lookup: CDR1 LNHDA, CDR2 SQIVND (reference sequence). With 8 bases removed from V and 0 bases from J, the gap between germline ends came to 18 bases. CDR3 nucleotide sequence: TGTGCCAGTGCCCCTCGACAGACTTCTAGCACAGATACGCAGTATTTT. It specifies CASAPRQTSSTDTQYF.

Only a few counts were recorded for this clonotype. V gene TRBV9 combines with J gene TRBJ2-5; possible D gene TRBD2, 7 bases. V was clipped by 4 bases and J by 5 bases, with 15 bases between them. The CDR3 loop spans 14 amino acids. CDR1 and CDR2 (germline): SGDLS, YYNGEE. The CDR3 here is CASSTRGARETQYF. Written as DNA, the CDR3 is TGTGCCAGCAGCACCCGGGGGGCTCGGGAGACCCAGTACTTC. Full variable domain (missing parts from reference TRBV9 and TRBJ2-5): DSGVTQTPKHLITATGQRVTLRCSPRSGDLSVYWYQQSLDQGLQFLIQYYNGEERAKGNILERFSAQQFPDLHSELNLSSLELGDSALYFCASSTRGARETQYFGPGTRLLVL.

V gene TRBV4-1 combines with J gene TRBJ2-1; 9 nucleotides agree with TRBD2. V lost 4 bases, J lost 1 base, and 8 bases stayed unmatched. This CDR3 is 17 amino acids long. Germline CDR1 reads MGHRA; CDR2 reads YSYEKL. The CDR3 coding sequence is TGCGCCAGCAGCCCGGCCGGGCGGGGGGGATCCTACAATGAGCAGTTCTTC. Residues: CASSPAGRGGSYNEQFF.

This clonotype was counted many times. The V call is TRBV27, the J call TRBJ2-5; the D gene is possibly TRBD2 (5 bases). The V end was cut by 4 bases, the J end by 3 bases, with 12 bases between. CDR1 MNHEY and CDR2 SMNVEV come from the germline V gene (reference sequence). This CDR3 contains 14 residues. The CDR3 sequence: CASSSYAGEETQYF. The CDR3 nucleotides are TGTGCCAGCAGTTCTTACGCCGGGGAAGAGACCCAGTACTTC.

This clonotype has a handful of counts. The chain combines TRBV6-1 with TRBJ1-5; no firm D call. Looked up from germline, CDR1 is MNHNS and CDR2 is SASEGT. Trimming removed 8 bases at V and 1 base at J, with 9 bases between. The CDR3 has 13 residues. In DNA form, the CDR3 reads TGTGCCAGCCAGCCCGGGAGCAATCAGCCCCAGCATTTT. The encoded protein is CASQPGSNQPQHF.

The chain joins TRBV5-8 to TRBJ2-5, with a possible D match to TRBD1 (6 bases). The CDR3 totals 12 residues. V was trimmed by 4 bases and J by 5 bases, leaving 9 bases between them. Germline lookup yields CDR1 SGHTS and CDR2 YDEGEE. CDR3 sequence: CASSHRVETQYF. CDR3 coding DNA: TGTGCCAGCAGCCACAGGGTTGAGACCCAGTACTTC.

The chain's CDR3 is CASRIEGTLGTQYF. The CDR3 DNA reads TGTGCCAGTAGAATTGAGGGTACACTTGGGACCCAGTACTTC. The gene calls are TRBV19 and TRBJ2-5, with a weak D call TRBD2 (5 bases). V was clipped by 6 bases and J by 7 bases, with 18 bases between them. The CDR3 runs to 14 residues. Germline V gives CDR1 LNHDA, CDR2 SQIVND (reference sequence).

This clonotype was seen a single time. A single base separates this from a much larger clone, so it may be a read error. The chain is built from TRBV7-9 and TRBJ2-7; 9 positions agree with TRBD2. This CDR3 is built from 14 residues. CDR1 is SEHNR, CDR2 FQNEAQ, per germline (reference sequence). The CDR3 here is CASSPSGEHYEQHF. Written as DNA, the CDR3 is TGTGCCAGCAGCCCTAGCGGGGAGCACTACGAGCAGCACTTC. The variable domain in full, with the rest retrieved from reference TRBV7-9 and TRBJ2-7, is DTGVSQNPRHKITKRGQNVTFRCDPISEHNRLYWYRQTLGQGPEFLTYFQNEAQLEKSRLLSDRFSAERPKGSFSTLEIQRTEQGDSAMYLCASSPSGEHYEQHFGPGTRLTVT.

The sample holds many counts of this clonotype. The chain links TRBV11-2 to TRBJ2-1, with 10 bases aligning to TRBD2. The CDR3 covers 15 residues. J lost 8 bases, V lost 1 base, and 5 bases had no gene match. Germline lookup yields CDR1 SGHAT and CDR2 FQNNGV. CDR3 loop: CASSLVSLAGDEQFF. CDR3 coding DNA: TGTGCCAGCAGCTTAGTCTCGCTAGCGGGGGATGAGCAGTTCTTC. Together with reference TRBV11-2 and TRBJ2-1, the CDR3 gives the full variable domain: EAGVAQSPRYKIIEKRQSVAFWCNPISGHATLYWYQQILGQGPKLLIQFQNNGVVDDSQLPKDRFSAERLKGVDSTLKIQPAKLEDSAVYLCASSLVSLAGDEQFFGPGTRLTVL.

The V and J genes are TRBV19 and TRBJ2-5; 9 positions match TRBD1. The V segment lost 6 bases and the J segment 4 bases; nucleotides outside the gene matches: 15. Germline loops: CDR1 LNHDA, CDR2 SQIVND (reference sequence). The CDR3 has 17 amino acids. DNA of the CDR3: TGTGCCAGTAGCCATACCCTGTACCGGGACAGGGCAGAGACCCAGTACTTC. Amino acids: CASSHTLYRDRAETQYF.

The table lists this clonotype with many counts. The chain joins TRBV6-1 to TRBJ1-1; D unresolved. Germline CDR1 MNHNS, CDR2 SASEGT. V lost 8 bases, J lost 3 bases, and 16 bases lay in between. CDR3 length: 14 residues. DNA of the CDR3: TGTGCCAGCGCCCCAAGCGGGCGGTACACTGAAGCTTTCTTT. Its translation: CASAPSGRYTEAFF.

The chain is built from TRBV12-3 or TRBV12-4 and TRBJ1-3, with D uncertain. V was trimmed by 1 base and J by 2 bases, leaving 6 bases between them. This CDR3 is 14 amino acids long. The CDR3: CASSLEVPGNTIYF. In nucleotides, the CDR3 is TGTGCCAGCAGTTTAGAGGTACCTGGAAACACCATATATTTT.

This clonotype was counted only a few times. This chain links TRBV11-2 with TRBJ1-4, with 7 nucleotides matching TRBD1. This CDR3 spans 15 amino acids. Germline CDR1 and CDR2: SGHAT and FQNNGV. J gave up 8 bases and V 5 bases, and 11 bases lay outside the gene matches. CDR3 coding DNA: TGTGCCAGCAGCCGACAGGGCATCAAGGAGGAAAAACTGTTTTTT. Translation gives CASSRQGIKEEKLFF.

This clonotype was seen a handful of times. The V call is TRBV12-3 or TRBV12-4, the J call TRBJ1-6; 8 nucleotides agree with TRBD1. The CDR3 covers 16 residues. V lost 7 bases to trimming and J lost 6 bases; unmatched junction nucleotides: 11. The CDR3 DNA is TGTGCCAGCATAACCGACGGACAGGGCGCTAATTCACCCCTCCACTTT. Its translation is CASITDGQGANSPLHF.

In its sample, this clonotype was seen a few times. The chain employs TRBV30 and TRBJ1-3; D uncertain. Germline CDR1 and CDR2: GTSNPN and SVGIG (reference sequence). The CDR3 has 13 amino acids. Between the trimmed V and J ends, which lost 1 base and 3 bases, there was a span of 7 bases. CDR3 loop: CAWSGTFGNTIYF. The CDR3 DNA reads TGTGCCTGGAGTGGGACGTTTGGAAACACCATATATTTT.

The V call is TRBV10-3, the J call TRBJ1-4; 8 nucleotides line up with TRBD1. CDR1 and CDR2 (germline): ENHRY, SYGVKD. V dropped 6 bases and J dropped 10; count of bases not matched to a gene: 13. This CDR3 is 15 amino acids long. The CDR3 region is CAISENDRGLGKLFF. Here the CDR3 DNA reads TGTGCCATCAGCGAGAACGACAGGGGCCTTGGAAAACTGTTTTTT.

In its sample, this clonotype was seen many times. The chain recombines TRBV2 with TRBJ2-3; 13 bases fit TRBD2. The trim removed 8 bases at V and 4 bases at J, leaving 6 bases unmatched. Germline CDR1 is SNHLY and CDR2 is FYNNEI. The CDR3 totals 15 residues. CDR3 sequence (DNA): TGTGCCAGCCGCTTTGGGACTAGCGGGGCAGATACGCAGTATTTT. Amino acid sequence: CASRFGTSGADTQYF.

This clonotype was counted only a few times. This chain links TRBV4-1 with TRBJ2-5; 10 bases map to TRBD2. CDR1 MGHRA and CDR2 YSYEKL come from the germline V gene. Trimming at V came to 1 base and at J to 2 bases, leaving 4 bases not matched to a gene. The CDR3 sequence is 16 residues long. For the CDR3, the DNA is TGCGCCAGCAGCCAAGGAAGCGGGGGGGCTCAAGAGACCCAGTACTTC. Amino acid sequence: CASSQGSGGAQETQYF.

This clonotype has just a few counts. In nucleotides, the CDR3 is TGCGCCAGCAGCCTCCGGGGGGCGGAAAAACTGTTTTTT. It specifies CASSLRGAEKLFF. This chain connects TRBV4-1 to TRBJ1-4; a weak D match, TRBD1 (6 bases). The CDR3 is 13 residues long. Germline V CDR1 and CDR2: MGHRA, YSYEKL. V was pared by 4 bases and J by 8 bases, with 11 bases between.

This clonotype was detected ten times or more. The rearrangement joins TRBV3-1 to TRBJ2-2; TRBD1 matches 8 bases. The CDR3 has 16 residues. V shed 5 bases, J shed 1 base, and the junction held 6 bases outside the gene matches. Germline V CDR1 and CDR2: LGHDT, YNNKEL (reference sequence). CDR3 coding DNA: TGTGCCAGCAGCACGCTGGGACAGGTGAACACCGGGGAGCTGTTTTTT. This sequence encodes CASSTLGQVNTGELFF.

V gene TRBV7-9 combines with J gene TRBJ2-3, with D possibly matching TRBD2 (5 bases). V gave up 5 bases and J gave up 5 bases, with 17 bases separating them. CDR1 SEHNR and CDR2 FQNEAQ come from the germline V gene (reference sequence). The CDR3 totals 15 residues. The CDR3 sequence is CASSPPGIRIDTQYF. The DNA of the CDR3 is TGTGCCAGCAGCCCCCCGGGAATTAGGATAGATACGCAGTATTTT.

This sequence joins TRBV6-5 and TRBJ1-1; a weak D match, TRBD1 (6 bases). Germline lookup yields CDR1 MNHEY and CDR2 SVGAGI. The V gene lost 2 bases and the J gene lost 7 bases, with 14 bases spanning the gap. CDR3 size: 14 residues. The DNA for the CDR3 is TGTGCCAGCAGTTACGCCAGGGGAGATGATGAAGCTTTCTTT. Translating it yields CASSYARGDDEAFF.

This sequence joins TRBV5-5 and TRBJ2-2, with TRBD1 identical over 9 bases. The CDR3 has 15 residues. V lost 4 bases, J lost 6 bases, and 7 bases stayed unmatched. The germline CDR1 and CDR2 sequences are SGHKS and YYEKEE (reference sequence). The chain's CDR3 is CASSPPGTGPGELFF. CDR3 DNA sequence: TGTGCCAGCAGCCCGCCCGGGACAGGGCCCGGGGAGCTGTTTTTT.

A few counts support this clonotype. V and J are TRBV18 and TRBJ1-5; D is undetermined. The V gene's germline CDR1 is KGHSH and CDR2 LQKENI. Between the trimmed V and J ends, which lost 6 bases and 7 bases, there was a span of 4 bases. CDR3 length equals 10 residues. The CDR3 loop is CASSGQPQHF. The CDR3 region has the DNA TGTGCCAGCTCGGGACAGCCCCAGCATTTT. The full variable domain, in which reference TRBV18 and TRBJ1-5 provide the parts outside the CDR3, is NAGVMQNPRHLVRRRGQEARLRCSPMKGHSHVYWYRQLPEEGLKFMVYLQKENIIDESGMPKERFSAEFPKEGPSILRIQQVVRGDSAAYFCASSGQPQHFGDGTRLSIL.

A remark on this clonotype: A read error may produce the germline difference seen at one junction end. The V gene is TRBV19, the J gene TRBJ2-7; D is uncertain. Germline-derived CDR1 and CDR2 are LNHDA and SQIVND (reference sequence). CDR3 size: 12 residues. CDR3 sequence (DNA): TGTGCCAGTAGCCAACGAAACGACGAGCGGTACTTC. Amino acids: CASSQRNDERYF. The full variable domain, rest sourced from reference TRBV19 and TRBJ2-7, is DGGITQSPKYLFRKEGQNVTLSCEQNLNHDAMYWYRQDPGQGLRLIYYSQIVNDFQKGDIAEGYSVSREKKESFPLTVTSAQKNPTAFYLCASSQRNDERYFGPGTRLTVT.

This clonotype was seen ten or more times. V is TRBV7-9 and J is TRBJ2-7, with 7 bases aligning to TRBD2. The CDR3 spans 15 residues. Trimming cost V 5 bases and J 0 bases; bases outside gene matches: 7. Germline lookup yields CDR1 SEHNR and CDR2 FQNEAQ (reference sequence). The CDR3: CASSPSGVGSYEQYF. In DNA, the CDR3 is TGTGCCAGCAGCCCGAGCGGGGTTGGCTCCTACGAGCAGTACTTC.

This chain uses TRBV12-3 or TRBV12-4 with TRBJ1-3; 8 bases are shared with TRBD1. V shed 6 bases and J 5 bases; nucleotides not matched to a gene: 9. CDR3 size: 15 residues. CDR3: CASRPSGQGRNTIYF. CDR3 nucleotides: TGTGCCAGCAGACCCTCCGGACAGGGACGAAACACCATATATTTT.

V and J are TRBV6-1 and TRBJ2-1; the D gene is possibly TRBD1 (5 bases). The CDR3 consists of 17 residues. CDR1 and CDR2 from the germline V gene are MNHNS and SASEGT. The V gene lost 7 bases and the J gene lost 1 base, with 20 bases spanning the gap. In DNA, the CDR3 is TGTGCCAGCACCCAGGGTCTGGGCGGCTGGTCCTACAATGAGCAGTTCTTC. As protein: CASTQGLGGWSYNEQFF.

This clonotype was found a few times. The chain is built from TRBV5-1 and TRBJ1-5, with 7 bases identical to TRBD1. The CDR3 has 15 residues. The germline V gene has CDR1 SGHRS and CDR2 YFSETQ. The V and J ends lost 6 bases and 0 bases, in that order; junction bases with no gene match: 6. The CDR3 bases are TGCGCCAGCAACTACGGGACAGTTAGCAATCAGCCCCAGCATTTT. Protein sequence: CASNYGTVSNQPQHF.

This clonotype was seen repeatedly, ten times or more. The chain has TRBV18 and TRBJ2-1; D possibly corresponds to TRBD2 (6 bases). Germline V lookup: CDR1 KGHSH, CDR2 LQKENI. The CDR3 extends over 15 amino acids. Trimming shortened V by 1 base and J by 4 bases, and 11 bases separated the two germline ends. The CDR3: CASSPLRDSYNEQFF. DNA for the CDR3: TGTGCCAGCTCACCACTCCGGGACTCATACAATGAGCAGTTCTTC.

A note on this clonotype: At one boundary the junction diverges from the germline segment, which might be a read error. The chain has TRBV9 and TRBJ1-1, with a tentative D call TRBD1 (5 bases). Germline V lookup: CDR1 SGDLS, CDR2 YYNGEE. The CDR3 extends over 15 amino acids. As DNA, the CDR3 is TGTGCCAGCAGCGCCCACCGGGACGAGAACACTGAAGTTTTCTTT. Protein: CASSAHRDENTEVFF. The full variable domain, completed using reference TRBV9 and TRBJ1-1, is DSGVTQTPKHLITATGQRVTLRCSPRSGDLSVYWYQQSLDQGLQFLIQYYNGEERAKGNILERFSAQQFPDLHSELNLSSLELGDSALYFCASSAHRDENTEVFFGQGTRLTVV.

This clonotype was seen many times. The chain couples TRBV6-5 to TRBJ1-1; possible D gene TRBD1, 6 bases. CDR3 length: 13 residues. V was trimmed by 0 bases and J by 5 bases, leaving 7 bases between them. Germline-derived CDR1 and CDR2 are MNHEY and SVGAGI. The CDR3 protein is CASSYSGQTEAFF. Here the CDR3 DNA reads TGTGCCAGCAGTTACTCTGGACAGACTGAAGCTTTCTTT.